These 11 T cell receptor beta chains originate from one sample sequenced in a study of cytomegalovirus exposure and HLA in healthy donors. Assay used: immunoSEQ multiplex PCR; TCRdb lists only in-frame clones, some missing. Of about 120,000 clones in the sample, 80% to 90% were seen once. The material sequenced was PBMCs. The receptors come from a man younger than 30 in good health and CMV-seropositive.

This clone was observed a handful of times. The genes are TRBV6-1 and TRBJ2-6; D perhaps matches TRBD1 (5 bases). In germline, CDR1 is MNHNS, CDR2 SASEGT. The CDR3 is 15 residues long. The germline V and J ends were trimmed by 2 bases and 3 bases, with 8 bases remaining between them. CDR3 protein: CASSEKQDGANVLTF. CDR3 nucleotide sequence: TGTGCCAGCAGTGAAAAACAGGATGGGGCCAACGTCCTGACTTTC.

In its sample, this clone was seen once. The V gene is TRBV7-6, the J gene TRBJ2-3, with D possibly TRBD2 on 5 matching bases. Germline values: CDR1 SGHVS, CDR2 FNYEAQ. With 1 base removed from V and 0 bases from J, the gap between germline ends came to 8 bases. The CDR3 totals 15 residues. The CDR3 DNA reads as TGTGCCAGCAGCTTAGGAGGGCTGAGCACAGATACGCAGTATTTT. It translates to CASSLGGLSTDTQYF.

CDR3 protein: CSVETSGDTKMADTQYF. CDR3 in DNA: TGCAGCGTTGAAACTAGCGGGGATACCAAAATGGCGGATACGCAGTATTTT. The genes are TRBV29-1 and TRBJ2-3, with 10 nucleotides matching TRBD2. This CDR3 spans 17 amino acids. The ends lost 2 bases at V and 6 bases at J; junction bases unmatched: 14. Germline V CDR1 and CDR2: SQVTM, ANQGSEA.

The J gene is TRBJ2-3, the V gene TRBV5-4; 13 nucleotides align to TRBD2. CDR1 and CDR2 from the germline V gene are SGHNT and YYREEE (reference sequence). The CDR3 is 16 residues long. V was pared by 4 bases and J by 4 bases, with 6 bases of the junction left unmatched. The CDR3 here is CASSPRGLAGADTQYF. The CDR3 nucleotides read TGTGCCAGCAGCCCTAGAGGACTAGCGGGGGCAGATACGCAGTATTTT.

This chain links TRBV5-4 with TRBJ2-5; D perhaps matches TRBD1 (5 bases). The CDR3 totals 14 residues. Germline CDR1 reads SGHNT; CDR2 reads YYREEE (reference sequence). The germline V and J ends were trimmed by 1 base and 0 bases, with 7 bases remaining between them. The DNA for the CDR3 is TGTGCCAGCAGCTTGACAGGACACCAAGAGACCCAGTACTTC. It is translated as CASSLTGHQETQYF.

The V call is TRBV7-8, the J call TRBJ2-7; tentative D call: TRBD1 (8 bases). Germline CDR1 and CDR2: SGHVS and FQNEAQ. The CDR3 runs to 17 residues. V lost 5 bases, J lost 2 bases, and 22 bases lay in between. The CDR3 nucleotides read TGTGCCAGCAGCGTTTCTCGCCGGACAGGGACTACCTACGAGCAGTACTTC. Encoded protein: CASSVSRRTGTTYEQYF.

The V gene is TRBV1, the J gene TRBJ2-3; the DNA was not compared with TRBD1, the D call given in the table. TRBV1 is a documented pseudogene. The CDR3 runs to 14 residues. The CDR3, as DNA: TGCACCAGCAGCCAACCCCCCAGGACAGATACGCAGTATTTT. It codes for CTSSQPPRTDTQYF.

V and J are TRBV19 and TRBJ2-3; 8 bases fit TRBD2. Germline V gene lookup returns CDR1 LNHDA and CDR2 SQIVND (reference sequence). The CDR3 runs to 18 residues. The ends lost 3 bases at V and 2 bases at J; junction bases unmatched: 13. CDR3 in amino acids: CASSMGFLGGGLTDTQYF. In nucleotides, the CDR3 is TGTGCCAGTAGTATGGGTTTCTTGGGCGGGGGGCTCACAGATACGCAGTATTTT.

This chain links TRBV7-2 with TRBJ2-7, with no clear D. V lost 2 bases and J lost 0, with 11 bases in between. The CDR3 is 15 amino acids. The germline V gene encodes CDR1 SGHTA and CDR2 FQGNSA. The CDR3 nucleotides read TGTGCCAGCAGCTTAAATGGGCGACACTCCTACGAGCAGTACTTC. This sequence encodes CASSLNGRHSYEQYF.

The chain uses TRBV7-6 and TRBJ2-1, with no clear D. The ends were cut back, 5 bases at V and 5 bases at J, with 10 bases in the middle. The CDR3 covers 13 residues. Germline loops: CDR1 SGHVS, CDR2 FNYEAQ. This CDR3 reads CASSLDWNNEQFF. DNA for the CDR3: TGTGCCAGCAGCCTCGACTGGAACAATGAGCAGTTCTTC.

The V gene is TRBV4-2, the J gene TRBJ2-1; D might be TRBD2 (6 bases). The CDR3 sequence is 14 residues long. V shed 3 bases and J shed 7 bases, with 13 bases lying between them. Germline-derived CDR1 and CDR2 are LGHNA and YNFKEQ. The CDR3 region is CASSHGLAVNEQFF. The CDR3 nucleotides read TGTGCCAGCAGCCATGGATTAGCGGTTAATGAGCAGTTCTTC.